The next 10 T cell receptor beta chains were all read from a single sample in a study of blood T cell repertoires in COVID-19. TCRdb's copy holds only in-frame clones and misses some; the assay was immunoSEQ multiplex PCR. Here the sample spans some 270,000 clones, 90% being singletons. The sequenced material came from peripheral blood. The source is a woman in her sixties with COVID-19, enrolled during active disease.

This clone was observed a single time. The chain links TRBV19 to TRBJ1-5, with D possibly matching TRBD1 (6 bases). The CDR3 is 12 residues long. Germline lookup yields CDR1 LNHDA and CDR2 SQIVND (reference sequence). Trimming stripped 5 bases from V and 13 bases from J, with 15 bases between. CDR3 sequence reads: CASSPLTGPQHF. CDR3 in DNA: TGTGCCAGTAGTCCTTTAACAGGGCCACAGCATTTT.

CDR3 sequence (DNA): TGCGCCAGCAGCCAAGGGGCGGGGGACCTGAACACCGGGGAGCTGTTTTTT. Its protein is CASSQGAGDLNTGELFF. The chain has TRBV4-3 and TRBJ2-2, with TRBD2 matching over 7 bases. J was trimmed by 1 base and V by 1 base; bases with no gene match: 6. CDR1 and CDR2 from the germline V gene are LGHNA and YSLEER. This CDR3 spans 17 amino acids.

This clone was seen more than once but under ten times. The genes are TRBV29-1 and TRBJ1-2; D unresolved. CDR1 is SQVTM, CDR2 ANQGSEA, per germline. This CDR3 is 11 amino acids long. Trimming removed 7 bases at V and 8 bases at J, with 14 bases between. The CDR3 DNA follows: TGCAGCGGGTTCGAGGGCGGCGGCTACACCTTC. As protein: CSGFEGGGYTF.

The rearrangement uses TRBV5-4 and TRBJ2-2, with D possibly TRBD2 on 5 matching bases. Germline values: CDR1 SGHNT, CDR2 YYREEE (reference sequence). The CDR3 runs 15 residues. Trimming left V 0 bases short and J 5 bases short, with 11 bases between. CDR3 sequence (DNA): TGTGCCAGCAGCTTGGTTGGACTGAGAACCGGGGAGCTGTTTTTT. Translating gives CASSLVGLRTGELFF.

The chain has TRBV3-1 (or the pseudogene TRBV3-2) and TRBJ2-1; 7 bases line up with TRBD1. Per the germline V gene, CDR1 is LGHDT and CDR2 is YNNKEL (reference sequence). Trimming removed 4 bases from V and 0 bases from J; junction bases left unmatched: 12. The CDR3 sequence is 18 residues long. The CDR3 bases are TGTGCCAGCAGCCTCGGACCTGACACAGGGGTCTCCTACAATGAGCAGTTCTTC. As protein: CASSLGPDTGVSYNEQFF.

CDR3 amino acids: CASGGDRHRAYNEQFF. The CDR3 bases are TGTGCCAGCGGCGGGGACAGACACCGAGCCTACAATGAGCAGTTCTTC. V gene TRBV2 combines with J gene TRBJ2-1, with D possibly being TRBD1 (7 bases). The CDR3 is made up of 16 amino acids. The germline V gene encodes CDR1 SNHLY and CDR2 FYNNEI. The ends were cut back, 8 bases at V and 2 bases at J, with 19 bases in the middle.

CDR3 loop: CASSVGAGVGNYGYTF. Here the CDR3 DNA reads TGTGCCAGCAGCGTAGGCGCAGGGGTCGGGAACTATGGCTACACCTTC. The gene calls are TRBV9 and TRBJ1-2, with D possibly being TRBD1 (6 bases). The V gene lost 0 bases and the J gene lost 2 bases, with 14 bases spanning the gap. This CDR3 is built from 16 residues. CDR1 is SGDLS and CDR2 is YYNGEE in the germline V gene. The whole variable domain, filled in from reference TRBV9 and TRBJ1-2, reads DSGVTQTPKHLITATGQRVTLRCSPRSGDLSVYWYQQSLDQGLQFLIQYYNGEERAKGNILERFSAQQFPDLHSELNLSSLELGDSALYFCASSVGAGVGNYGYTFGSGTRLTVV.

The V and J genes are TRBV5-5 and TRBJ1-2; a possible D gene is TRBD1 (6 bases). V gave up 1 base and J gave up 4 bases, with 17 bases separating them. In germline, CDR1 is SGHKS, CDR2 YYEKEE (reference sequence). The CDR3 is 16 amino acids. The CDR3 sequence: CASSLTQNRVSYGYTF. The DNA for the CDR3 is TGTGCCAGCAGCTTGACGCAAAACAGGGTTTCCTATGGCTACACCTTC.

The genes are TRBV7-8 and TRBJ2-7; 8 bases agree with TRBD1. CDR3 length equals 15 residues. Germline V gives CDR1 SGHVS, CDR2 FQNEAQ. J gave up 2 bases and V 5 bases, and 8 bases lay outside the gene matches. The CDR3 region is CASSQPGGFPYEQYF. The CDR3 DNA sequence: TGTGCCAGCAGCCAACCAGGGGGCTTCCCCTACGAGCAGTACTTC.

The rearrangement joins TRBV6-4 to TRBJ1-1, with TRBD1 as a possible D gene (6 bases). Per the germline V gene, CDR1 is MRHNA and CDR2 is SNTAGT. The ends were cut back, 6 bases at V and 1 base at J, with 9 bases in the middle. The CDR3 is made up of 13 amino acids. The CDR3 nucleotides read TGTGCCAGCAGGGTGGACAGGAACACTGAAGCTTTCTTT. Amino acid sequence: CASRVDRNTEAFF.